One and the same sample provided the 21 T cell receptor beta chains below, sequenced in a study of blood T cell repertoires in COVID-19. Measured with immunoSEQ multiplex PCR; TCRdb has only the in-frame clones, and not every one. The sample includes about 140,000 clones, about four fifths of them seen just once. Sequenced material: PBMCs or T cells enriched from blood (not recorded which). The source of these receptors is a man aged 35-49 years with acute COVID-19.

J is TRBJ1-4 and V is TRBV19, with no clear D. The CDR3 has 13 residues. V shed 4 bases and J shed 6 bases, with 9 bases lying between them. Germline V gives CDR1 LNHDA, CDR2 SQIVND (reference sequence). CDR3 nucleotide sequence: TGTGCCAGTAGTACGGGGTTGGATGAAAAACTGTTTTTT. Its protein product is CASSTGLDEKLFF.

The chain links TRBV7-2 to TRBJ1-4; D is unresolved. This CDR3 comprises 14 residues. Trimming took 2 bases from V and 6 from J, leaving 10 bases between them. CDR1 is SGHTA and CDR2 is FQGNSA in the germline V gene. The CDR3: CASSLRGSDEKLFF. CDR3 bases: TGTGCCAGCAGCTTACGGGGTAGCGATGAAAAACTGTTTTTT.

The CDR3 nucleotides are TGTGCCAGCGGGCCTTCACTGACAGTGCGCTATGGCTACACCTTC. Amino acid sequence: CASGPSLTVRYGYTF. J is TRBJ1-2 and V is TRBV5-6, with a possible D match to TRBD1 (5 bases). Germline CDR1 and CDR2: SGHDT and YYEEEE. The V and J ends lost 7 bases and 4 bases respectively, with 20 bases between them. The CDR3 has 15 residues.

V usage is TRBV6-5 and J usage is TRBJ2-1, with D possibly being TRBD1 (6 bases). V was cut by 7 bases and J by 8 bases, with 15 bases left in between. Looked up from germline, CDR1 is MNHEY and CDR2 is SVGAGI. The CDR3 is made up of 13 amino acids. The CDR3 loop is CASKITGLDEQFF. DNA of the CDR3: TGTGCCAGCAAGATAACAGGGTTGGATGAGCAGTTCTTC.

The chain links TRBV19 to TRBJ2-5; 10 bases agree with TRBD2. Per the germline V gene, CDR1 is LNHDA and CDR2 is SQIVND (reference sequence). The trim removed 3 bases at V and 3 bases at J, leaving 4 bases unmatched. This CDR3 contains 15 residues. CDR3 sequence (DNA): TGTGCCAGTAGTATTAGCACTAGCGGGAAAGAGACCCAGTACTTC. It translates to CASSISTSGKETQYF.

This clone was found a few times. Compared with germline, one end of the junction differs, possibly owing to a read error. This chain joins TRBV4-1 and TRBJ1-5; weak D call: TRBD1 (6 bases). The V gene's germline CDR1 is MGHRA and CDR2 YSYEKL. This CDR3 contains 13 residues. CDR3 in DNA: TGCGCCAGCAGCCAAGATTGGGGGGGCCCCCAGCACTTT. Its protein is CASSQDWGGPQHF.

The chain recombines TRBV5-1 with TRBJ2-1; a weak D match, TRBD2 (6 bases). The V gene lost 0 bases and the J gene lost 1 base, with 11 bases spanning the gap. The CDR3 contains 16 residues. Germline CDR1 SGHRS, CDR2 YFSETQ. The CDR3 protein is CASSLAAGRSYNEQFF. The CDR3 bases are TGCGCCAGCAGCTTGGCGGCGGGGCGATCCTACAATGAGCAGTTCTTC.

The chain couples TRBV19 to TRBJ1-2; weak D call: TRBD1 (5 bases). The CDR3 totals 15 residues. The germline V gene encodes CDR1 LNHDA and CDR2 SQIVND (reference sequence). Trimming stripped 4 bases from V and 7 bases from J, with 19 bases between. The CDR3 bases are TGTGCCAGTAGTACCTATCAGGGTGGCCCGTTTGGCTACACCTTC. Translated, it gives CASSTYQGGPFGYTF.

This clone has just one count. The chain uses TRBV27 and TRBJ2-3; 10 bases map to TRBD1. CDR3 length: 18 residues. V lost 5 bases, J lost 5 bases, and 16 bases stayed unmatched. Germline CDR1 is MNHEY and CDR2 is SMNVEV (reference sequence). Here the CDR3 DNA reads TGTGCCAGCAGTACTCGCTTTCCTGACAGGGGGCGTAGAGATACGCAGTATTTT. Translated: CASSTRFPDRGRRDTQYF.

This chain joins TRBV9 and TRBJ1-1; TRBD1 matches 7 bases. The CDR3 is 13 residues long. The V gene's germline CDR1 is SGDLS and CDR2 YYNGEE. V was clipped by 1 base and J by 6 bases; unmatched bases: 3. The CDR3 region is CASSVSGGPEAFF. DNA for the CDR3: TGTGCCAGCAGCGTATCAGGGGGGCCTGAAGCTTTCTTT. The whole variable domain, filled in from reference TRBV9 and TRBJ1-1, reads DSGVTQTPKHLITATGQRVTLRCSPRSGDLSVYWYQQSLDQGLQFLIQYYNGEERAKGNILERFSAQQFPDLHSELNLSSLELGDSALYFCASSVSGGPEAFFGQGTRLTVV.

Only one count was recorded for this clone. The genes are TRBV5-6 and TRBJ1-4; TRBD1 aligns across 10 bases. There are 15 residues in the CDR3. CDR1 and CDR2 from the germline V gene are SGHDT and YYEEEE. Trimming cost V 0 bases and J 7 bases; bases outside gene matches: 3. CDR3 DNA sequence: TGTGCCAGCAGCTTGGGACAGGGGGCGTTTGAAAAACTGTTTTTT. Encoded protein: CASSLGQGAFEKLFF.

The CDR3 here is CASSFRRGATDTQYF. CDR3 in DNA: TGTGCCAGCAGCTTCCGACGGGGAGCCACAGATACGCAGTATTTT. This chain connects TRBV13 to TRBJ2-3; TRBD2 might be the D (5 bases). This CDR3 is built from 15 residues. Germline V gene sequence: CDR1 PRHDT, CDR2 FYEKMQ (reference sequence). Trimming pared 3 bases from V and 2 bases from J, leaving 12 bases between.

The V gene is TRBV6-5, the J gene TRBJ1-2; a possible D gene is TRBD1 (6 bases). From germline, CDR1 is MNHEY and CDR2 SVGAGI. Trimming cost V 7 bases and J 1 base, with 13 bases left between them. The CDR3 runs to 14 residues. The CDR3 reads CASTPSDSNYGYTF. The CDR3 DNA follows: TGTGCCAGCACCCCCTCGGACAGTAACTATGGCTACACCTTC.

There are a few counts of this clone. The V gene is TRBV6-5, the J gene TRBJ2-7; D may be TRBD1 (6 bases). Trimming shortened V by 7 bases and J by 7 bases, and 17 bases separated the two germline ends. The CDR3 runs to 13 residues. The V gene's germline CDR1 is MNHEY and CDR2 SVGAGI. CDR3 amino acids: CASNPPDRTEQYF. In DNA, the CDR3 is TGTGCCAGCAACCCTCCCGACAGGACAGAGCAGTACTTC.

The V gene is TRBV5-6, the J gene TRBJ2-7; 7 bases are a match to TRBD1. V was clipped by 4 bases and J by 6 bases; unmatched bases: 10. The V gene's germline CDR1 is SGHDT and CDR2 YYEEEE. The CDR3 loop spans 14 amino acids. CDR3 DNA: TGTGCCAGCAGCCAGACAGGGTCGTTCTTCGAGCAGTACTTC. Amino acids: CASSQTGSFFEQYF.

This clone was seen only a few times. The chain links TRBV4-3 to TRBJ1-5; D not certain. In germline, CDR1 is LGHNA, CDR2 YSLEER. CDR3 length: 14 amino acids. V lost 0 bases and J 4 bases, leaving 7 bases between the germline ends. CDR3 amino acids: CASSQDRGNQPQHF. CDR3 bases: TGCGCCAGCAGCCAAGATCGAGGGAATCAGCCCCAGCATTTT.

V gene TRBV28 combines with J gene TRBJ1-2; 7 bases are shared with TRBD1. Germline lookup yields CDR1 MDHEN and CDR2 SYDVKM. The CDR3 totals 13 residues. J lost 10 bases, V lost 5 bases, and 10 bases had no gene match. The chain's CDR3 is CASSIPMGQSYTF. CDR3 sequence (DNA): TGTGCCAGCAGTATACCAATGGGACAGTCCTACACCTTC.

The chain combines TRBV4-3 with TRBJ2-4; the match to TRBD1 covers 7 bases. There are 18 residues in the CDR3. Unmatched junction bases numbered 14, after V lost 0 bases and J lost 6 bases. Looked up from germline, CDR1 is LGHNA and CDR2 is YSLEER. CDR3 region: CASSQERNNRGYRNIQYF. The CDR3 DNA follows: TGCGCCAGCAGCCAAGAGCGAAACAACAGGGGTTATAGAAACATTCAGTACTTC.

The sample holds one count of this clone. The chain has TRBV7-9 and TRBJ1-4, with TRBD1 matching 10 bases. Germline CDR1 SEHNR, CDR2 FQNEAQ (reference sequence). The trim removed 5 bases at V and 7 bases at J, leaving 4 bases unmatched. The CDR3 totals 14 residues. CDR3 nucleotide sequence: TGTGCCAGCAGCGTGACAGGGGGCAGTGAAAAACTGTTTTTT. It codes for CASSVTGGSEKLFF.

This clone came up once. The V and J genes are TRBV5-4 and TRBJ1-5, with a possible D match to TRBD1 (5 bases). V gave up 4 bases and J gave up 0 bases, with 14 bases separating them. The CDR3 totals 16 residues. Looked up from germline, CDR1 is SGHNT and CDR2 is YYREEE (reference sequence). The CDR3 nucleotides read TGTGCCAGCAGCGTCATCCAGGGAATTAGCAATCAGCCCCAGCATTTT. Translation: CASSVIQGISNQPQHF.

This sequence joins TRBV10-3 and TRBJ2-2; TRBD1 aligns across 8 bases. From germline, CDR1 is ENHRY and CDR2 SYGVKD. This CDR3 has 19 amino acids. After removal of 3 bases from V and 1 base from J, the junction contained 13 bases not matched to a gene. DNA of the CDR3: TGTGCCATCAGTGAATCTGGACAGGGCTCCTCCTGGAACACCGGGGAGCTGTTTTTT. It is translated as CAISESGQGSSWNTGELFF.